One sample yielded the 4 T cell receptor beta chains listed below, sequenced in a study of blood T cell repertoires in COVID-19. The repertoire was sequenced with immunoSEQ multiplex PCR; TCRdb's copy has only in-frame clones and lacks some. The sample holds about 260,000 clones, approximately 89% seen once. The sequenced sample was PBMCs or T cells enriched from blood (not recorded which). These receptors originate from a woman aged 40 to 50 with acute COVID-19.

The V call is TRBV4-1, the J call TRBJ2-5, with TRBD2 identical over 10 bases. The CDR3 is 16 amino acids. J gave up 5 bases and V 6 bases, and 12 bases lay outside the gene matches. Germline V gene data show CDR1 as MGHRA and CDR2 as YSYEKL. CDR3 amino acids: CASRPGVAGGGETQYF. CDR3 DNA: TGCGCCAGCAGACCCGGTGTAGCGGGAGGCGGGGAGACCCAGTACTTC.

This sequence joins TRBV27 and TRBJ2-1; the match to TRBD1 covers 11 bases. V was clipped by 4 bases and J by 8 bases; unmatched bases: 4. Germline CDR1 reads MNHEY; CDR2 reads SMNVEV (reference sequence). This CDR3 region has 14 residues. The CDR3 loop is CASSWTGGSDEQFF. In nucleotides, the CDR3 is TGTGCCAGCAGTTGGACAGGGGGCAGCGATGAGCAGTTCTTC.

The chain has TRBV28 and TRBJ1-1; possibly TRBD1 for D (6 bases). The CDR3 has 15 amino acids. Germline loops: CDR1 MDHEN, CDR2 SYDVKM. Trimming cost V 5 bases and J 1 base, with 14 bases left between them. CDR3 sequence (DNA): TGTGCCAGCAGTATTTGGGGGACAACGAACACTGAAGCTTTCTTT. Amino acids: CASSIWGTTNTEAFF.

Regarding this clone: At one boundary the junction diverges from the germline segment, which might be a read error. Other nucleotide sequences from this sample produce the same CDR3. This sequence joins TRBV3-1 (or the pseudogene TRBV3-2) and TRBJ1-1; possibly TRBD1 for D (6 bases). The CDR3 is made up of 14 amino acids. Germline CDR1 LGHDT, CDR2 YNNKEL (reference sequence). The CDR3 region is CASSQEQGNTEAFF. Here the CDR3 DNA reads TGTGCCAGCAGCCAAGAACAGGGCAACACTGAGGCTTTCTTT.